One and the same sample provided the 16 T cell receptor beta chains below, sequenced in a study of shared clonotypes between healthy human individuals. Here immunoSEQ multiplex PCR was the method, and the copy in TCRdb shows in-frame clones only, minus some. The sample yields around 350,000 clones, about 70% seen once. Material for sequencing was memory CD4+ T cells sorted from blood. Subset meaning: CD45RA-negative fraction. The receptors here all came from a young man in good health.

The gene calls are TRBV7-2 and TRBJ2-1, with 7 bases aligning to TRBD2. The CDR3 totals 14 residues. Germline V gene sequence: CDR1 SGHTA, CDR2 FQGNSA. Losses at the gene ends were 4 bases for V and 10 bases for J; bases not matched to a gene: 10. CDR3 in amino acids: CASSSQPGGREQFF. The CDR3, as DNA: TGTGCCAGCAGCTCCCAGCCGGGGGGAAGGGAGCAGTTCTTC.

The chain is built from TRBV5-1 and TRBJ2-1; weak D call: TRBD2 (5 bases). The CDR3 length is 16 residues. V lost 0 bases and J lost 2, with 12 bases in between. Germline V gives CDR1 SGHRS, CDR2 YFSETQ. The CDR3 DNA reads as TGCGCCAGCAGCTTGGTTCGGGGAAAGGCCTACAATGAGCAGTTCTTC. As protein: CASSLVRGKAYNEQFF.

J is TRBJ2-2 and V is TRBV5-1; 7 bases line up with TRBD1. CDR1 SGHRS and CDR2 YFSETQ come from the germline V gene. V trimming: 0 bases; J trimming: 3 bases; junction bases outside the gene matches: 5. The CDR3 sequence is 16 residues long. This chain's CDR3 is CASSLAKGADTGELFF. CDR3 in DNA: TGCGCCAGCAGCTTGGCCAAGGGGGCTGACACCGGGGAGCTGTTTTTT.

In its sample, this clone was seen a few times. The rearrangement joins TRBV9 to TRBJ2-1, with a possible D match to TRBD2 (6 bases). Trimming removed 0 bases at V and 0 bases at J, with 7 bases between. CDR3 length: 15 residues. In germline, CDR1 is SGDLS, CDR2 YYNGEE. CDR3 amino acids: CASSVAGDSYNEQFF. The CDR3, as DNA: TGTGCCAGCAGCGTAGCGGGAGACTCCTACAATGAGCAGTTCTTC.

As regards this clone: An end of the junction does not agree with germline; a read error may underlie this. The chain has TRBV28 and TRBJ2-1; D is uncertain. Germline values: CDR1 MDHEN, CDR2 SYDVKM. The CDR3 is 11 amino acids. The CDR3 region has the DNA TGTGCCAGCAGAAATGGGGTTGAGGAGTTCTTC. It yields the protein CASRNGVEEFF.

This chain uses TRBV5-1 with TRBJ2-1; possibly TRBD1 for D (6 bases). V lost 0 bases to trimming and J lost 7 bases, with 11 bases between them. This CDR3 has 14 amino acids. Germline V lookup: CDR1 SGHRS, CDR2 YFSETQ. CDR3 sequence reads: CASSLASGANEQFF. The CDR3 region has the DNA TGCGCCAGCAGCTTGGCGTCAGGGGCGAATGAGCAGTTCTTC.

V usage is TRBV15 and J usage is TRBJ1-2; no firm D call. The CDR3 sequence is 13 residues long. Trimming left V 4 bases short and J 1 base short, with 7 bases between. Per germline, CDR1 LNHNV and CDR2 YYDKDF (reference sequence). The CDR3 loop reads CATSTDGNYGYTF. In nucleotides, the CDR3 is TGTGCCACCAGCACGGACGGTAACTATGGCTACACCTTC.

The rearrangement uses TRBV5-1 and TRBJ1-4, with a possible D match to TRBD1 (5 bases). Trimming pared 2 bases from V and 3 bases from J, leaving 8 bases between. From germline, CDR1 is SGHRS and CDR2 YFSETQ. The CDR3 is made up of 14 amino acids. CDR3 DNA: TGCGCCAGCAGCTTAAGACAGTCTAATGAAAAACTGTTTTTT. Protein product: CASSLRQSNEKLFF. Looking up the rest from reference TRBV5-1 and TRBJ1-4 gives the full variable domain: KAGVTQTPRYLIKTRGQQVTLSCSPISGHRSVSWYQQTPGQGLQFLFEYFSETQRNKGNFPGRFSGRQFSNSRSEMNVSTLELGDSALYLCASSLRQSNEKLFFGSGTQLSVL.

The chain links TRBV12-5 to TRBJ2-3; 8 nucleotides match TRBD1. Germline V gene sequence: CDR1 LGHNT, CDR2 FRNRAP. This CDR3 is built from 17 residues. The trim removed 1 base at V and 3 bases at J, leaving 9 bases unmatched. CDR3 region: CASGLGTGNRRTDTQYF. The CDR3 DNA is TGTGCTAGTGGTTTGGGGACAGGGAATCGGCGGACAGATACGCAGTATTTT. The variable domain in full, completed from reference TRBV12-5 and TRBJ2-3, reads DARVTQTPRHKVTEMGQEVTMRCQPILGHNTVFWYRQTMMQGLELLAYFRNRAPLDDSGMPKDRFSAEMPDATLATLKIQPSEPRDSAVYFCASGLGTGNRRTDTQYFGPGTRLTVL.

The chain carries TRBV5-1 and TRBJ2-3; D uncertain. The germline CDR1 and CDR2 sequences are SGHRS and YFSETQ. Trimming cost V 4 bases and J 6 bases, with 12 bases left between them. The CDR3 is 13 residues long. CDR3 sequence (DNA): TGCGCCAGCAGCATTGACGGCCCGGATACGCAGTATTTT. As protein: CASSIDGPDTQYF. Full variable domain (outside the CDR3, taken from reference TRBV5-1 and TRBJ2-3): KAGVTQTPRYLIKTRGQQVTLSCSPISGHRSVSWYQQTPGQGLQFLFEYFSETQRNKGNFPGRFSGRQFSNSRSEMNVSTLELGDSALYLCASSIDGPDTQYFGPGTRLTVL.

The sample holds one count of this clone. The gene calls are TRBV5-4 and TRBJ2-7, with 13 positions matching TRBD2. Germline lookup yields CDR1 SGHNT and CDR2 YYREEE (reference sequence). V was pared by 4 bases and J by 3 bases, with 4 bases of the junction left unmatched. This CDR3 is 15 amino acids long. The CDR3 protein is CASSRTSGSIYEQYF. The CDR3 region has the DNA TGTGCCAGCAGCCGGACTAGCGGGAGTATCTACGAGCAGTACTTC.

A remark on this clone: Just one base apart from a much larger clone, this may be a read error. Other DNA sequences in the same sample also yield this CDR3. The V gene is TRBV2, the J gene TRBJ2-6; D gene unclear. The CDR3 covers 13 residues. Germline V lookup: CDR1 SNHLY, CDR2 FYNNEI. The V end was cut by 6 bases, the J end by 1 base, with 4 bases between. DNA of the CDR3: TGTGCCAGCAGGGGGTCTGGGGCCAACGTCCTGACTTTC. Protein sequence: CASRGSGANVLTF.

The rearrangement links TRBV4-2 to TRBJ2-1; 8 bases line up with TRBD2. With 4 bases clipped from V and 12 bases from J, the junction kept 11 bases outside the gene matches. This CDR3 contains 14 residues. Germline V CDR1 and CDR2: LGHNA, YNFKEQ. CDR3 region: CASSREAGAPGQFF. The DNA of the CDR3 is TGTGCCAGCAGCCGTGAAGCGGGAGCTCCTGGGCAGTTCTTC.

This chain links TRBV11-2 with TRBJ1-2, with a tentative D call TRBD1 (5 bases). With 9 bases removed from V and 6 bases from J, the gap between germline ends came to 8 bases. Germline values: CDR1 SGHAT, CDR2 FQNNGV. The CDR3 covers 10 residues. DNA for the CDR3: TGTGCCAGTGGGGGAGATGGCTACACCTTC. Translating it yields CASGGDGYTF.

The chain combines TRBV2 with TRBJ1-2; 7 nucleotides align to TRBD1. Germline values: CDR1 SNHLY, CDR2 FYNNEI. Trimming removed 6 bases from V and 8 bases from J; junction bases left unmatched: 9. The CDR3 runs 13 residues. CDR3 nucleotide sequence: TGTGCCAGCAGCCCCAGGGGGACCGGCGGCTACACCTTC. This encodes CASSPRGTGGYTF.

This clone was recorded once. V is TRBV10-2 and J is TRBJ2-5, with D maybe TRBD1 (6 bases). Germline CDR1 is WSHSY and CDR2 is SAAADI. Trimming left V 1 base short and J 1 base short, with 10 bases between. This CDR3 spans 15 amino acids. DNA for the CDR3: TGCGCCAGCAGTGAGTTCGGGGACACCCAAGAGACCCAGTACTTC. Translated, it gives CASSEFGDTQETQYF.